A selection of T cell receptor beta chains follows, all from one sample in a study of technical replicates of blood from a few donors. Repertoires were generated with immunoSEQ multiplex PCR, while TCRdb's copy carries only in-frame clones and drops some. The repertoire consists of over 60,000 clones, with roughly 90% occurring once and the leading ten covering 4.8%. Source material: PBMCs. These receptors all come from a human donor in good health. Some clones in this sample may be carry-over from other donors' samples. CDR3s include the opening cysteine and the closing phenylalanine or tryptophan. A D gene is named only where the DNA matches it firmly. Not every row has a clone size; where given, it reads once, few, many or a size class.

-	TRBV30	-	TRBJ1-2	CAWSVDSNYGYTF	TGTGCCTGGAGTGTAGACAGTAACTATGGCTACACCTTC
-	TRBV7-3	TRBD2	TRBJ2-1	CASSLSRLANNNEQFF	TGTGCCAGCAGCTTATCGCGACTAGCGAACAACAATGAGCAGTTCTTC
-	TRBV9	TRBD2	TRBJ2-5	CASSPGLVETQYF	TGTGCCAGCAGCCCCGGACTAGTAGAGACCCAGTACTTC
few	TRBV4-1	-	TRBJ2-7	CASSQYGKDYEQYF	TGCGCCAGCAGCCAATACGGGAAAGACTACGAGCAGTACTTC
-	TRBV2	-	TRBJ1-5	CASSDRGYSNQPQHF	TGTGCCAGCAGTGACCGGGGATATAGCAATCAGCCCCAGCATTTT
-	TRBV21-1	-	TRBJ1-1	CASSKRGPGQGVRGNTEAFF	TGTGCCAGCAGCAAAAGGGGGCCGGGACAGGGGGTGAGAGGGAACACTGAAGCTTTCTTT
-	TRBV12-5	TRBD1	TRBJ1-4	CASGLGQGAIEKLFF	TGTGCTAGTGGTTTAGGACAGGGGGCAATTGAAAAACTGTTTTTT
-	TRBV29-1	TRBD2	TRBJ2-3	CSVRGVEGLAADTQYF	TGCAGCGTTCGGGGTGTAGAAGGACTAGCTGCAGATACGCAGTATTTT
-	TRBV11-2	-	TRBJ2-7	CASSLVSVSKPDEQYF	TGTGCCAGCAGCTTAGTTTCTGTGAGTAAGCCCGACGAGCAGTACTTC
-	TRBV11-2	TRBD2	TRBJ2-7	CASSLRRGAAYEQYF	TGTGCCAGCAGCTTACGGCGGGGGGCCGCCTACGAGCAGTACTTC
-	TRBV6-6	-	TRBJ1-6	CASLAEGGSPLHF	TGTGCCAGCTTAGCAGAGGGTGGTTCACCCCTCCACTTT
-	TRBV7-9	TRBD1	TRBJ1-1	CASSLHRGSRMNTEAFF	TGTGCCAGCAGCTTACACAGGGGATCTCGTATGAACACTGAAGCTTTCTTT
once	TRBV30	TRBD2	TRBJ2-1	CAWSVAGGSNEQFF	TGTGCCTGGAGTGTAGCGGGAGGTTCCAATGAGCAGTTCTTC
-	TRBV4-2	TRBD2	TRBJ2-5	CASSQTPAGGPRETQYF	TGTGCCAGCAGCCAGACACCAGCGGGGGGGCCTAGGGAGACCCAGTACTTC
-	TRBV5-1	-	TRBJ2-5	CASSWRDSQETQYF	TGCGCCAGCAGCTGGCGGGACAGCCAAGAGACCCAGTACTTC
-	TRBV7-8	-	TRBJ2-7	CASSFGPTAYEQYF	TGTGCCAGCAGTTTTGGGCCAACTGCCTACGAGCAGTACTTC
-	TRBV6-5	TRBD1	TRBJ1-2	CASSRRQGRYGYTF	TGTGCCAGCAGCCGACGACAGGGGCGCTATGGCTACACCTTC
-	TRBV4-3	TRBD1	TRBJ1-2	CASSQDQGAANYGYTF	TGCGCCAGCAGCCAAGATCAGGGGGCAGCTAACTATGGCTACACCTTC
-	TRBV25-1	-	TRBJ1-2	CASSEYPGGGYTF	TGTGCCAGCAGTGAATACCCGGGAGGAGGCTACACCTTC
-	TRBV29-1	-	TRBJ2-1	CSGGTYYNEQFF	TGCAGCGGCGGGACTTACTACAATGAGCAGTTCTTC
-	TRBV7-9	-	TRBJ1-5	CASSLTGYNQPQHF	TGTGCCAGCAGCCTGACAGGATACAATCAGCCCCAGCATTTT
once	TRBV20-1	-	TRBJ2-5	CSSGQETQYF	TGCAGTTCGGGGCAAGAGACCCAGTACTTC
once	TRBV7-2	TRBD1	TRBJ1-2	CASSYTGGGGYTF	TGTGCCAGCAGCTATACAGGGGGCGGTGGCTACACCTTC
-	TRBV7-9	TRBD1	TRBJ1-4	CASSFGQGGEKLFF	TGTGCCAGCAGCTTTGGACAGGGCGGAGAAAAACTGTTTTTT
few	TRBV12-5	-	TRBJ2-7	CASGGYYEQYF	TGTGCTAGTGGGGGCTACTACGAGCAGTACTTC
-	TRBV15	TRBD1	TRBJ2-7	CATSRDGTGAIYEQYF	TGTGCCACCAGCAGAGATGGGACAGGGGCTATCTACGAGCAGTACTTC
once	TRBV7-6	TRBD1	TRBJ1-3	CASSLITGVAHHIYF	TGTGCCAGCAGCTTAATCACAGGGGTGGCACACCACATATATTTT
-	TRBV19	TRBD2	TRBJ2-7	CASSRGLAGVGSYEQYF	TGTGCCAGTAGTCGGGGACTAGCGGGAGTCGGCTCCTACGAGCAGTACTTC
once	TRBV19	-	TRBJ1-1	CASSIRGATEAFF	TGTGCCAGTAGTATTAGAGGAGCCACTGAAGCTTTCTTT
once	TRBV4-3	-	TRBJ1-1	CASSQATGITEAFF	TGCGCCAGCAGCCAAGCCACAGGGATAACTGAAGCTTTCTTT
-	TRBV4-3	TRBD2	TRBJ2-1	CASSQDNLGRGGLGWQFF	TGCGCCAGCAGCCAAGATAACCTTGGACGGGGGGGCCTCGGTTGGCAGTTCTTC
-	TRBV4-1	-	TRBJ1-4	CASSQASVATEKLFF	TGCGCCAGCAGCCAAGCTTCCGTGGCAACTGAAAAACTGTTTTTT
-	TRBV6-5	-	TRBJ1-2	CASRLGLWGYTF	TGTGCCAGCAGGTTGGGACTCTGGGGCTACACCTTC
-	TRBV18	-	TRBJ2-2	CASSPNGQNTGELFF	TGTGCCAGCTCACCAAACGGACAGAACACCGGGGAGCTGTTTTTT
-	TRBV7-2	-	TRBJ1-1	CASSLAYQGGLVFF	TGTGCCAGCAGCTTAGCATACCAGGGAGGGCTTGTCTTCTTT
-	TRBV6-6	TRBD1	TRBJ2-3	CASSYGTGVDTQYF	TGTGCCAGCAGTTACGGGACAGGGGTAGATACGCAGTATTTT
-	TRBV7-2	-	TRBJ1-1	CASSLAQGIAEAFF	TGTGCCAGCAGCTTAGCGCAGGGGATCGCTGAAGCTTTCTTT
-	TRBV7-6	TRBD2	TRBJ2-2	CASSLAGTSGVNTGELFF	TGTGCCAGCAGCTTAGCGGGGACTAGCGGGGTTAACACCGGGGAGCTGTTTTTT
-	TRBV19	TRBD2	TRBJ2-2	CAIPEAGGPYTGELFF	TGTGCCATCCCAGAAGCGGGGGGGCCGTACACCGGGGAGCTGTTTTTT
-	TRBV4-1	TRBD2	TRBJ2-3	CASSQELAGGDTQYF	TGCGCCAGCAGCCAAGAACTAGCGGGAGGAGATACGCAGTATTTT
-	TRBV6-1	TRBD1	TRBJ1-2	CASIPGTGAGYGYTF	TGTGCCAGCATTCCCGGGACAGGGGCTGGCTATGGCTACACCTTC
-	TRBV10-3	TRBD1	TRBJ1-1	CAVQRGQDTEAFF	TGTGCCGTACAGAGAGGACAGGACACTGAAGCTTTCTTT
-	TRBV5-1	TRBD1	TRBJ1-2	CASSGGTGDYGYTF	TGCGCCAGCAGCGGCGGGACAGGGGATTATGGCTACACCTTC
-	TRBV18	-	TRBJ2-7	CASSPRGVYEQYF	TGTGCCAGCTCACCACGGGGGGTTTACGAGCAGTACTTC
few	TRBV7-9	-	TRBJ2-7	CASSSEGGPYEQYF	TGTGCCAGCAGCTCAGAGGGCGGTCCCTACGAGCAGTACTTC
-	TRBV5-6	-	TRBJ2-5	CASSPRRQETQYF	TGTGCCAGCAGCCCGAGGAGACAAGAGACCCAGTACTTC
-	TRBV9	-	TRBJ2-3	CASSVAPLSYSTDTQYF	TGTGCCAGCAGCGTAGCCCCCCTAAGCTATAGCACAGATACGCAGTATTTT
-	TRBV10-3	TRBD1	TRBJ1-6	CAVRDRDNSPLHF	TGTGCCGTCCGGGACAGGGATAATTCACCCCTCCACTTT
-	TRBV7-3	-	TRBJ2-2	CASSSPGPGELFF	TGTGCCAGCAGCTCCCCGGGTCCCGGGGAGCTGTTTTTT
-	TRBV7-2	-	TRBJ2-3	CASSLEVTRDTQYF	TGTGCCAGCAGCTTAGAAGTGACTAGGGATACGCAGTATTTT
-	TRBV7-3	-	TRBJ1-6	CASSLGSRGNSPLHF	TGTGCCAGCAGCTTAGGTTCTCGGGGGAATTCACCCCTCCACTTT
-	TRBV5-4	TRBD2	TRBJ2-7	CASSLVAGSSYEQYF	TGTGCCAGCAGCTTGGTAGCGGGATCCTCCTACGAGCAGTACTTC
few	TRBV27	TRBD2	TRBJ2-7	CASRISGTSYEQYF	TGTGCCAGCAGGATTAGCGGGACCTCCTACGAGCAGTACTTC